Listed below are T cell receptor beta chains from one sample, sequenced in a study of blood T cell repertoires in COVID-19. The data were produced by immunoSEQ multiplex PCR, yet TCRdb's version contains in-frame clones alone and is incomplete. In the table there are 250,000 to 300,000 clones, 70% to 90% of which are singletons. Input material: peripheral blood. These receptors were taken from a woman aged 25 to 39 with COVID-19, enrolled during active disease. Each CDR3 is given with its conserved first and last residue. D genes are given only for firm matches. Some rows have no size entry. The others give once, few or many, or a class for an expanded clone.

j_gene: TRBJ2-2
abundance: -
d_gene: TRBD1
v_gene: TRBV5-1
CDR3aa: CASSPTGHKVGELFF
CDR3nt: TGCGCCAGCAGCCCGACAGGGCACAAGGTCGGGGAGCTGTTTTTT

j_gene: TRBJ2-7
abundance: -
d_gene: TRBD1
v_gene: TRBV7-2
CDR3aa: CASNNPGQTYEQYF
CDR3nt: TGTGCCAGCAACAATCCGGGACAGACCTACGAGCAGTACTTC

j_gene: TRBJ1-2
abundance: -
d_gene: -
v_gene: TRBV19
CDR3aa: CASSMVSGVGYGYTF
CDR3nt: TGTGCCAGTAGTATGGTCTCGGGGGTGGGCTATGGCTACACCTTC

j_gene: TRBJ1-2
abundance: -
d_gene: -
v_gene: TRBV13
CDR3aa: CASSSQGNLYGYTF
CDR3nt: TGTGCCAGCAGCTCGCAGGGTAATCTCTATGGCTACACCTTC

j_gene: TRBJ2-5
abundance: -
d_gene: TRBD2
v_gene: TRBV5-1
CDR3aa: CASRGTSQETQYF
CDR3nt: TGCGCCAGCCGGGGGACTAGCCAAGAGACCCAGTACTTC

j_gene: TRBJ2-3
abundance: -
d_gene: TRBD1
v_gene: TRBV29-1
CDR3aa: CSVAAGGQSTDTQYF
CDR3nt: TGCAGCGTGGCTGCAGGGGGCCAGAGCACAGATACGCAGTATTTT

j_gene: TRBJ2-7
abundance: once
d_gene: TRBD1
v_gene: TRBV19
CDR3aa: CASSAGTGVVYEQYF
CDR3nt: TGTGCCAGTAGTGCCGGGACAGGGGTGGTTTACGAGCAGTACTTC

j_gene: TRBJ1-5
abundance: -
d_gene: -
v_gene: TRBV6-6
CDR3aa: CASSYRQSGLGQPQHF
CDR3nt: TGTGCCAGCAGTTACCGTCAATCAGGGCTTGGTCAGCCCCAGCATTTT

j_gene: TRBJ1-2
abundance: -
d_gene: -
v_gene: TRBV19
CDR3aa: CASSIAGAGYGYTF
CDR3nt: TGTGCCAGTAGTATAGCAGGGGCGGGCTATGGCTACACCTTC

j_gene: TRBJ2-3
abundance: -
d_gene: -
v_gene: TRBV4-1
CDR3aa: CASSALGSTDTQYF
CDR3nt: TGCGCCAGCAGCGCCCTAGGTAGCACAGATACGCAGTATTTT

j_gene: TRBJ2-7
abundance: -
d_gene: -
v_gene: TRBV7-2
CDR3aa: CASSFGGVPYEQYF
CDR3nt: TGTGCCAGCAGCTTTGGCGGGGTCCCCTACGAGCAGTACTTC

j_gene: TRBJ2-5
abundance: -
d_gene: TRBD1
v_gene: TRBV24-1
CDR3aa: CATRDRWETQYF
CDR3nt: TGTGCCACCAGGGACAGGTGGGAGACCCAGTACTTC

j_gene: TRBJ1-2
abundance: -
d_gene: -
v_gene: TRBV6-2/TRBV6-3
CDR3aa: CASSLPSSLAYGYTF
CDR3nt: TGTGCCAGCAGCCTCCCCTCGTCATTGGCCTATGGCTACACCTTC

j_gene: TRBJ1-4
abundance: -
d_gene: -
v_gene: TRBV5-5
CDR3aa: CASSEVRGGTNEKLFF
CDR3nt: TGTGCCAGCAGCGAGGTCAGGGGCGGGACTAATGAAAAACTGTTTTTT

j_gene: TRBJ2-7
abundance: -
d_gene: TRBD1
v_gene: TRBV2
CDR3aa: CASKQGQIYEQYF
CDR3nt: TGTGCCAGCAAACAGGGGCAGATCTACGAGCAGTACTTC

j_gene: TRBJ2-5
abundance: -
d_gene: TRBD1
v_gene: TRBV12-3/TRBV12-4
CDR3aa: CASQGDQETQYF
CDR3nt: TGTGCCAGTCAGGGGGACCAAGAGACCCAGTACTTC

j_gene: TRBJ2-3
abundance: -
d_gene: TRBD2
v_gene: TRBV5-4
CDR3aa: CASSERGAGRDTQYF
CDR3nt: TGTGCCAGCAGCGAGCGGGGGGCGGGGAGAGATACGCAGTATTTT

j_gene: TRBJ2-7
abundance: -
d_gene: -
v_gene: TRBV24-1
CDR3aa: CATSSGSNYEQYF
CDR3nt: TGTGCCACCTCCTCCGGGTCAAACTACGAGCAGTACTTC

j_gene: TRBJ1-2
abundance: -
d_gene: -
v_gene: TRBV6-5
CDR3aa: CASSSDWDSALYGYTF
CDR3nt: TGTGCCAGCAGTTCAGACTGGGACTCCGCCCTCTATGGCTACACCTTC

j_gene: TRBJ1-5
abundance: -
d_gene: TRBD1
v_gene: TRBV19
CDR3aa: CASTPQGNQPQHF
CDR3nt: TGTGCCAGTACCCCACAGGGGAATCAGCCCCAGCATTTT

j_gene: TRBJ2-7
abundance: -
d_gene: -
v_gene: TRBV2
CDR3aa: CASRTLGGRRAYEQYF
CDR3nt: TGTGCCAGTAGGACGTTAGGGGGACGTAGGGCCTACGAGCAGTACTTC

j_gene: TRBJ1-2
abundance: -
d_gene: -
v_gene: TRBV4-1
CDR3aa: CASRAGGDGYTF
CDR3nt: TGCGCCAGCAGGGCCGGAGGGGATGGCTACACCTTC

j_gene: TRBJ2-7
abundance: -
d_gene: -
v_gene: TRBV20-1
CDR3aa: CSASLGGPQYF
CDR3nt: TGCAGTGCTAGCCTCGGGGGTCCGCAGTACTTC

j_gene: TRBJ1-5
abundance: -
d_gene: -
v_gene: TRBV10-2
CDR3aa: CTSREGGSNQPQHF
CDR3nt: TGCACTTCGAGGGAGGGCGGGAGCAATCAGCCCCAGCATTTT

j_gene: TRBJ2-1
abundance: -
d_gene: TRBD1
v_gene: TRBV5-1
CDR3aa: CASSRTGAGHYNEQFF
CDR3nt: TGCGCCAGCAGCCGGACAGGGGCGGGTCACTACAATGAGCAGTTCTTC

j_gene: TRBJ1-2
abundance: -
d_gene: TRBD1
v_gene: TRBV18
CDR3aa: CASSPPRDRGFGYTF
CDR3nt: TGTGCCAGCTCACCACCGCGAGACAGGGGTTTTGGCTACACCTTC

j_gene: TRBJ2-5
abundance: -
d_gene: -
v_gene: TRBV5-1
CDR3aa: CASSARDSQETQYF
CDR3nt: TGCGCCAGCAGCGCACGGGACTCCCAAGAGACCCAGTACTTC

j_gene: TRBJ2-3
abundance: -
d_gene: TRBD1
v_gene: TRBV24-1
CDR3aa: CATSTYGQDTTDTQYF
CDR3nt: TGTGCCACCAGTACATACGGACAGGATACGACAGATACGCAGTATTTT

j_gene: TRBJ1-1
abundance: -
d_gene: TRBD1
v_gene: TRBV27
CDR3aa: CASSYRGLLSPNTEAFF
CDR3nt: TGTGCCAGCAGTTACAGGGGGCTCCTTTCGCCGAACACTGAAGCTTTCTTT

j_gene: TRBJ1-2
abundance: -
d_gene: -
v_gene: TRBV6-4
CDR3aa: CASTEANYGYTF
CDR3nt: TGTGCCAGCACGGAGGCTAACTATGGCTACACCTTC

j_gene: TRBJ2-2
abundance: -
d_gene: TRBD2
v_gene: TRBV3-1/TRBV3-2
CDR3aa: CASTGTRTTGELFF
CDR3nt: TGTGCCAGCACAGGGACTAGGACCACCGGGGAGCTGTTTTTT

j_gene: TRBJ1-2
abundance: -
d_gene: TRBD1
v_gene: TRBV6-5
CDR3aa: CASWTGTGYGYTF
CDR3nt: TGTGCCAGCTGGACCGGGACAGGGTATGGCTACACCTTC

j_gene: TRBJ2-2
abundance: -
d_gene: TRBD2
v_gene: TRBV10-1
CDR3aa: CASSDMGLAGGTGELFF
CDR3nt: TGCGCCAGCAGTGACATGGGACTAGCGGGGGGTACCGGGGAGCTGTTTTTT

j_gene: TRBJ2-1
abundance: -
d_gene: -
v_gene: TRBV11-2
CDR3aa: CASSLGTAEQFF
CDR3nt: TGTGCCAGCAGCTTAGGTACAGCCGAGCAGTTCTTC

j_gene: TRBJ2-3
abundance: -
d_gene: TRBD2
v_gene: TRBV10-3
CDR3aa: CAISDRTSGGAHTQYF
CDR3nt: TGTGCCATCAGTGATAGAACTAGCGGGGGGGCTCATACGCAGTATTTT

j_gene: TRBJ1-1
abundance: -
d_gene: TRBD1
v_gene: TRBV9
CDR3aa: CASSVGGRGITEAFF
CDR3nt: TGTGCCAGCAGCGTAGGGGGCAGGGGGATCACTGAAGCTTTCTTT

j_gene: TRBJ2-2
abundance: -
d_gene: TRBD2
v_gene: TRBV2
CDR3aa: CASSGAGGGAGELFF
CDR3nt: TGTGCCAGCAGTGGGGCTGGCGGGGGGGCCGGGGAGCTGTTTTTT

j_gene: TRBJ2-1
abundance: -
d_gene: TRBD2
v_gene: TRBV30
CDR3aa: CAWSLKLGTSFHEQFF
CDR3nt: TGTGCCTGGTCCCTTAAACTCGGGACTAGCTTCCATGAGCAGTTCTTC

j_gene: TRBJ2-7
abundance: -
d_gene: TRBD1
v_gene: TRBV4-1
CDR3aa: CASSQAPTGGYYEQYF
CDR3nt: TGCGCCAGCAGCCAAGCCCCGACAGGGGGCTACTACGAGCAGTACTTC

j_gene: TRBJ2-7
abundance: -
d_gene: TRBD2
v_gene: TRBV6-1
CDR3aa: CASSEGLAGTYEQYF
CDR3nt: TGTGCCAGCAGTGAGGGACTAGCGGGGACCTACGAGCAGTACTTC

j_gene: TRBJ2-1
abundance: -
d_gene: TRBD1
v_gene: TRBV28
CDR3aa: CASRQGVLMSSYNEQFF
CDR3nt: TGTGCCAGCAGGCAGGGGGTCCTAATGAGCTCCTACAATGAGCAGTTCTTC